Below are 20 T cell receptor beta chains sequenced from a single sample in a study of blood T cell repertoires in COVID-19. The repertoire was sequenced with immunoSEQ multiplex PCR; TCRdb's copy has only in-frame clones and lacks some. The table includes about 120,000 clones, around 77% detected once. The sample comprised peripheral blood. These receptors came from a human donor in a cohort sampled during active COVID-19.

The CDR3 sequence is CSVVPHNTEAFF. The CDR3 DNA follows: TGCAGCGTTGTCCCCCATAACACTGAAGCTTTCTTT. The chain links TRBV29-1 to TRBJ1-1; D unclear. CDR3 size: 12 residues. The V gene lost 4 bases and the J gene lost 2 bases, with 8 bases spanning the gap. CDR1 is SQVTM, CDR2 ANQGSEA, per germline.

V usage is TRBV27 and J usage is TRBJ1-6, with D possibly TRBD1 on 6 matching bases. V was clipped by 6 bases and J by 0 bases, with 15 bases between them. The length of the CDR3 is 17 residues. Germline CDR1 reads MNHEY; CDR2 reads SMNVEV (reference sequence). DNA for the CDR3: TGTGCCAGCAGATCAGACAGGAGAAACTCCTATAATTCACCCCTCCACTTT. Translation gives CASRSDRRNSYNSPLHF.

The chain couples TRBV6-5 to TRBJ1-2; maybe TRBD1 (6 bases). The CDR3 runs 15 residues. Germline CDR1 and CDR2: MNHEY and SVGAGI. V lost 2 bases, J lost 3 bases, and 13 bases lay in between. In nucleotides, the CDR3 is TGTGCCAGCAGTTACGACCGATCAGGGGACTATGGCTACACCTTC. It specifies CASSYDRSGDYGYTF.

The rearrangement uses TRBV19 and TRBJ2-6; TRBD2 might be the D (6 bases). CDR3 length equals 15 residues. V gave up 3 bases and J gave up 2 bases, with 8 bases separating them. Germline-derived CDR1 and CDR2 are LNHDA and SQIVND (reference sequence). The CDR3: CASSIGGTGANVLTF. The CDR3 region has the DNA TGTGCCAGTAGTATTGGCGGGACTGGGGCCAACGTCCTGACTTTC.

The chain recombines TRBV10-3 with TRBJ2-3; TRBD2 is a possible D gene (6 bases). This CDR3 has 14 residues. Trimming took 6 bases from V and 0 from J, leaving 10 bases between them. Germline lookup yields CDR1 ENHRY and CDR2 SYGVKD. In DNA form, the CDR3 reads TGTGCCATCAGGAGCGGGTCTAGCACAGATACGCAGTATTTT. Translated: CAIRSGSSTDTQYF.

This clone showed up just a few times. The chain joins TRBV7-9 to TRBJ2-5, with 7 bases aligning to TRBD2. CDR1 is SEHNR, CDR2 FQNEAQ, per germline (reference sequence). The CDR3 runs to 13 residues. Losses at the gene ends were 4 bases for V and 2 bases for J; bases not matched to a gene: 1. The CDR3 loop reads CASSWGLQETQYF. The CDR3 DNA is TGTGCCAGCAGCTGGGGACTACAAGAGACCCAGTACTTC. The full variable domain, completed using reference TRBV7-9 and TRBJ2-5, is DTGVSQNPRHKITKRGQNVTFRCDPISEHNRLYWYRQTLGQGPEFLTYFQNEAQLEKSRLLSDRFSAERPKGSFSTLEIQRTEQGDSAMYLCASSWGLQETQYFGPGTRLLVL.

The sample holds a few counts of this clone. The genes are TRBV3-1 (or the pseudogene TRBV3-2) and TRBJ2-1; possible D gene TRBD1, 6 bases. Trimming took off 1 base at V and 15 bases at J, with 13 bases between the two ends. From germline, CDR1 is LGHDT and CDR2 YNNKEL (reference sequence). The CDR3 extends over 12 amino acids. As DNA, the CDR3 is TGTGCCAGCAGCCAAGGGGGACACCGACCGTTCTTC. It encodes CASSQGGHRPFF.

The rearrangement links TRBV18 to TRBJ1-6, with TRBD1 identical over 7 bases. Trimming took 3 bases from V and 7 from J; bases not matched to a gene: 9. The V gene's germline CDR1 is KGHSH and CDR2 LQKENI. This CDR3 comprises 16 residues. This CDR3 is CASSPLPDRENSPLHF. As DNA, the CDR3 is TGTGCCAGCTCACCCCTCCCCGACAGGGAAAATTCACCCCTCCACTTT.

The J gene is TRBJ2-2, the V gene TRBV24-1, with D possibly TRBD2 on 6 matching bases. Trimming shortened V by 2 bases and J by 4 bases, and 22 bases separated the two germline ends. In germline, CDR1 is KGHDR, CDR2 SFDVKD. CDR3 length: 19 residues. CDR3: CATSDSGTDALVGTGELFF. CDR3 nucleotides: TGTGCCACCAGTGATTCCGGGACTGATGCCCTTGTGGGCACCGGGGAGCTGTTTTTT.

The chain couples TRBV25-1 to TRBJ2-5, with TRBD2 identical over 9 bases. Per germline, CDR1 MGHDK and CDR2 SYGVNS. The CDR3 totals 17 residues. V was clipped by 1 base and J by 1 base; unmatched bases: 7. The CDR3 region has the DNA TGTGCCAGCAGTGAATCTGGTAGCGGGGGCCTCCAAGAGACCCAGTACTTC. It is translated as CASSESGSGGLQETQYF.

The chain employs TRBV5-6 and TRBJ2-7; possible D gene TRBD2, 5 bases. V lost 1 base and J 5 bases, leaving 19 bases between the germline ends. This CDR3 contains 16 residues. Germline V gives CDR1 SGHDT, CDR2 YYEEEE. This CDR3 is CASSLFYIRVRDEQYF. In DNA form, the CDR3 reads TGTGCCAGCAGCTTGTTCTATATCCGGGTGAGGGACGAGCAGTACTTC.

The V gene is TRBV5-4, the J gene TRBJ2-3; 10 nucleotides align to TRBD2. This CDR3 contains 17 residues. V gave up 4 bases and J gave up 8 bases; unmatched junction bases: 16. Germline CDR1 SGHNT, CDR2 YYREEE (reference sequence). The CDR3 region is CASSPSFSGRPTGTQYF. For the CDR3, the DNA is TGTGCCAGCAGCCCATCCTTTAGCGGGAGGCCTACGGGTACGCAGTATTTT.

CDR3 in amino acids: CASSQSQGQDPYEQYF. CDR3 DNA: TGCGCCAGCAGCCAGAGCCAAGGACAGGACCCCTACGAGCAGTACTTC. The rearrangement links TRBV4-1 to TRBJ2-7; 7 bases agree with TRBD1. The CDR3 consists of 16 residues. Germline V gene data show CDR1 as MGHRA and CDR2 as YSYEKL. Germline trimming cut 3 bases from V and 2 bases from J; bases unmatched to any gene: 10.

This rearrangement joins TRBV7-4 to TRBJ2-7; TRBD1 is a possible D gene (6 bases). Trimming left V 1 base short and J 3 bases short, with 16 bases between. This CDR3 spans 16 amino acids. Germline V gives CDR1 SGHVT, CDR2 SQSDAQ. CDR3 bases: TGTGCCAGCAGCTTAGTGGGGGCGAGATGGGACTACGAGCAGTACTTC. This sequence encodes CASSLVGARWDYEQYF.

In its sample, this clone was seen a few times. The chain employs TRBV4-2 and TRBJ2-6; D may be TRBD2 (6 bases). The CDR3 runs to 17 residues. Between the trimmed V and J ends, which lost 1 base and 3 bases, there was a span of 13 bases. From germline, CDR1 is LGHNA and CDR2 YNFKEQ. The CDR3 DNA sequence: TGTGCCAGCAGCCAAGGCGCCCCGGGACTTGGGGCCAACGTCCTGACTTTC. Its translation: CASSQGAPGLGANVLTF.

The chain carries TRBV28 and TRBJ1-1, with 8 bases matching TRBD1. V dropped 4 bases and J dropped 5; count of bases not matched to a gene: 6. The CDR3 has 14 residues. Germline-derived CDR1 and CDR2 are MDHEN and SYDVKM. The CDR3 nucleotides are TGTGCCAGCAGTTCACACAGGGGGGGGACTGAAGCTTTCTTT. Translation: CASSSHRGGTEAFF.

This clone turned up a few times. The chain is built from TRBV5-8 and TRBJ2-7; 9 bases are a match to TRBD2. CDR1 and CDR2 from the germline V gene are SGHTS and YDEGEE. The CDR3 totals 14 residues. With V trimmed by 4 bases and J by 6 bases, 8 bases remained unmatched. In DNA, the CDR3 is TGTGCCAGCAGCAGGCCGGGACTAGCTGGCGAGCAGTACTTC. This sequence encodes CASSRPGLAGEQYF.

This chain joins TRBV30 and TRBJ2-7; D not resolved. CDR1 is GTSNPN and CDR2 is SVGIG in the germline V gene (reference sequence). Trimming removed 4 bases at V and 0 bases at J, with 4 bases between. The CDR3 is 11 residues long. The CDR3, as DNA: TGTGCCTGGACTAGCTCCTACGAGCAGTACTTC. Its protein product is CAWTSSYEQYF.

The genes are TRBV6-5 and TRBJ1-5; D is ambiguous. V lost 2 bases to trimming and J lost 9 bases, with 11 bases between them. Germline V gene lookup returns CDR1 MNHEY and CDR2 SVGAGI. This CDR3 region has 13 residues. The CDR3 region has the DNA TGTGCCAGCAGTTACGGACCAGAGGGGCCCCAGCATTTT. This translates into CASSYGPEGPQHF.

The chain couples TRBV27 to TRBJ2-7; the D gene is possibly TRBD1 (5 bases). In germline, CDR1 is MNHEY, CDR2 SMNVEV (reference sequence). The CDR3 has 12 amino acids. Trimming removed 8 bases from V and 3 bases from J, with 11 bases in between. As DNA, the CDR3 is TGTGCCAGCGGACCAACAGGCTACGAGCAGTACTTC. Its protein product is CASGPTGYEQYF.